Each of the 26 T cell receptor beta chains below was sequenced from the same sample in a study of T cell responses to AZD1222 COVID-19 vaccine. The repertoire was sequenced with immunoSEQ multiplex PCR; TCRdb's copy has only in-frame clones and lacks some. The table includes about 140,000 clones, roughly 92% detected once. The input for sequencing was peripheral blood, taken on day 0 of AZD1222 vaccination. The receptors stem from an adult in good health.

The chain links TRBV2 to TRBJ2-5, with a possible D match to TRBD2 (7 bases). In germline, CDR1 is SNHLY, CDR2 FYNNEI. CDR3 length equals 13 residues. V was trimmed by 6 bases and J by 5 bases, leaving 13 bases between them. CDR3 sequence reads: CASSYREGETQYF. Here the CDR3 DNA reads TGTGCCAGCAGCTACAGGGAGGGGGAGACCCAGTACTTC.

The chain couples TRBV24-1 to TRBJ2-1, with 7 bases fitting TRBD2. The CDR3 spans 15 residues. CDR1 is KGHDR and CDR2 is SFDVKD in the germline V gene. Trimming at V came to 1 base and at J to 4 bases, leaving 3 bases not matched to a gene. CDR3 bases: TGTGCCACCAGTGATTTCGGCGGGAGATACAATGAGCAGTTCTTC. This translates into CATSDFGGRYNEQFF.

This rearrangement joins TRBV28 to TRBJ2-1; TRBD1 is a possible D gene (6 bases). V shed 6 bases and J shed 5 bases, with 20 bases lying between them. This CDR3 has 16 residues. Germline V gene sequence: CDR1 MDHEN, CDR2 SYDVKM. The chain's CDR3 is CASSPAGTLIDNEQFF. Here the CDR3 DNA reads TGTGCCAGCAGCCCGGCCGGGACACTCATTGACAATGAGCAGTTCTTC.

The rearrangement links TRBV7-9 to TRBJ2-5; D gene uncertain. The CDR3 sequence is 11 residues long. Germline-derived CDR1 and CDR2 are SEHNR and FQNEAQ (reference sequence). With 5 bases removed from V and 0 bases from J, the gap between germline ends came to 1 base. CDR3 protein: CASSHQETQYF. CDR3 in DNA: TGTGCCAGCAGCCACCAAGAGACCCAGTACTTC. Filled out from reference TRBV7-9 and TRBJ2-5, the complete variable domain reads DTGVSQNPRHKITKRGQNVTFRCDPISEHNRLYWYRQTLGQGPEFLTYFQNEAQLEKSRLLSDRFSAERPKGSFSTLEIQRTEQGDSAMYLCASSHQETQYFGPGTRLLVL.

The gene calls are TRBV29-1 and TRBJ1-2, with 8 bases aligning to TRBD1. This CDR3 is 11 amino acids long. The V gene end was trimmed by 5 bases and the J gene end by 7 bases; junction bases not matched to a gene: 3. Germline lookup yields CDR1 SQVTM and CDR2 ANQGSEA. CDR3 protein: CSVRDRSGYTF. In DNA, the CDR3 is TGCAGCGTTCGGGACAGGTCTGGCTACACCTTC.

V gene TRBV6-2 or TRBV6-3 combines with J gene TRBJ2-5; D unclear. The CDR3 spans 14 residues. V lost 0 bases and J lost 2, with 7 bases in between. The germline gives CDR1 MNHEY, CDR2 SVGEGT. The CDR3 DNA is TGTGCCAGCAGTTACTCGAACAAGCAAGAGACCCAGTACTTC. It yields the protein CASSYSNKQETQYF.

A few counts support this clone. The chain is built from TRBV5-1 and TRBJ1-2; the D is unclear. This CDR3 region has 12 residues. The germline CDR1 and CDR2 sequences are SGHRS and YFSETQ. V lost 2 bases and J 6 bases, leaving 8 bases between the germline ends. CDR3 loop: CASSLGLDGYTF. Here the CDR3 DNA reads TGCGCCAGCAGCTTAGGGCTCGATGGCTACACCTTC.

The chain links TRBV11-2 to TRBJ1-2; no definite D call. The V end lost 0 bases, the J end lost 1 base, and 9 bases lay between the germline ends. The CDR3 is 15 residues long. Per germline, CDR1 SGHAT and CDR2 FQNNGV. The CDR3 region is CASSLELGYNYGYTF. CDR3 bases: TGTGCCAGCAGCTTAGAGCTGGGTTATAACTATGGCTACACCTTC. Full variable domain (outside the CDR3, taken from reference TRBV11-2 and TRBJ1-2): EAGVAQSPRYKIIEKRQSVAFWCNPISGHATLYWYQQILGQGPKLLIQFQNNGVVDDSQLPKDRFSAERLKGVDSTLKIQPAKLEDSAVYLCASSLELGYNYGYTFGSGTRLTVV.

This chain links TRBV18 with TRBJ1-5; no reliable D call. V was trimmed by 5 bases and J by 4 bases, leaving 12 bases between them. This CDR3 region has 14 residues. Germline lookup yields CDR1 KGHSH and CDR2 LQKENI. This CDR3 reads CASSWSGGNQPQHF. In DNA form, the CDR3 reads TGTGCCAGCTCATGGTCCGGTGGAAATCAGCCCCAGCATTTT.

The chain is built from TRBV11-1 and TRBJ2-3, with 13 bases fitting TRBD2. V trimming: 0 bases; J trimming: 3 bases; junction bases outside the gene matches: 3. The CDR3 runs to 17 residues. Germline V gene lookup returns CDR1 SGHAT and CDR2 FQDESV (reference sequence). In DNA form, the CDR3 reads TGTGCCAGCAGCTTAGCGTGGGGACTAGCGGGGACAGATACGCAGTATTTT. This gives the protein CASSLAWGLAGTDTQYF.

V usage is TRBV11-2 and J usage is TRBJ1-2; D call uncertain. V gave up 5 bases and J gave up 4 bases, with 11 bases separating them. Looked up from germline, CDR1 is SGHAT and CDR2 is FQNNGV. This CDR3 region has 13 residues. CDR3 sequence: CASSPGGSYGYTF. As DNA, the CDR3 is TGTGCCAGCAGCCCGGGAGGGAGCTATGGCTACACCTTC.

The rearrangement uses TRBV6-5 and TRBJ2-3, with D possibly being TRBD1 (6 bases). Trimming stripped 6 bases from V and 0 bases from J, with 13 bases between. Germline V lookup: CDR1 MNHEY, CDR2 SVGAGI. The CDR3 sequence is 15 residues long. The DNA of the CDR3 is TGTGCCAGCAGCAGGGGCTGGGCAAGCACAGATACGCAGTATTTT. Amino acids: CASSRGWASTDTQYF.

V is TRBV25-1 and J is TRBJ1-3; D perhaps matches TRBD1 (6 bases). From germline, CDR1 is MGHDK and CDR2 SYGVNS. This CDR3 is 14 amino acids long. V dropped 5 bases and J dropped 4 bases, with 12 bases sitting between them. CDR3 in DNA: TGTGCCAGCAGTCCCCGGACAGCCGGAAACACCATATATTTT. Its protein is CASSPRTAGNTIYF.

This rearrangement joins TRBV24-1 to TRBJ2-5, with 8 bases matching TRBD1. The V gene's germline CDR1 is KGHDR and CDR2 SFDVKD. V lost 2 bases, J lost 2 bases, and 3 bases stayed unmatched. This CDR3 comprises 15 residues. In DNA form, the CDR3 reads TGTGCCACCAGTGATTCTACAGGGGGTCAAGAGACCCAGTACTTC. Residues: CATSDSTGGQETQYF.

The chain is built from TRBV5-6 and TRBJ1-3, with D unresolved. Germline assignment: CDR1 SGHDT and CDR2 YYEEEE. V was shortened by 3 bases and J by 8 bases, with 18 bases between the two germline ends. This CDR3 is built from 15 residues. Written as DNA, the CDR3 is TGTGCCAGCAGCTGGTCCGGGGTCTCGGAGGACACCATATATTTT. This encodes CASSWSGVSEDTIYF.

About this clone: One junction end does not reproduce the germline sequence, and a read error may be involved. The chain carries TRBV5-4 and TRBJ2-3; TRBD2 matches at 14 bases. The CDR3 is made up of 18 amino acids. Germline CDR1 reads SGHNT; CDR2 reads YYREEE (reference sequence). CDR3 loop: CASSPTTTSGGVTNTQYF. The CDR3 DNA follows: TGTGCCAGCAGCCCCACAACGACTAGCGGGGGGGTCACAAATACGCAGTATTTT. Full variable domain (missing parts from reference TRBV5-4 and TRBJ2-3): ETGVTQSPTHLIKTRGQQVTLRCSSQSGHNTVSWYQQALGQGPQFIFQYYREEENGRGNFPPRFSGLQFPNYSSELNVNALELDDSALYLCASSPTTTSGGVTNTQYFGPGTRLTVL.

The J gene is TRBJ1-6, the V gene TRBV30; unclear D gene. Trimming shortened V by 4 bases and J by 6 bases, and 7 bases separated the two germline ends. The CDR3 covers 12 residues. The germline V gene has CDR1 GTSNPN and CDR2 SVGIG (reference sequence). CDR3 amino acids: CAWTWTNSPLHF. In DNA form, the CDR3 reads TGTGCCTGGACATGGACTAATTCACCCCTCCACTTT.

The chain uses TRBV10-1 and TRBJ2-1; 7 positions agree with TRBD1. Trimming cost V 6 bases and J 7 bases; bases outside gene matches: 6. The CDR3 extends over 13 amino acids. The germline V gene has CDR1 WNHNN and CDR2 SYGVQD (reference sequence). CDR3 DNA: TGCGCCAGCAGGAAGGGGGCCCGGAATGAGCAGTTCTTC. Its translation is CASRKGARNEQFF.

This CDR3 is CASSSDDLTYTF. In DNA form, the CDR3 reads TGTGCCAGTAGTTCAGACGACCTAACCTACACCTTC. This chain links TRBV19 with TRBJ1-2; D call uncertain. The CDR3 runs to 12 residues. Per the germline V gene, CDR1 is LNHDA and CDR2 is SQIVND (reference sequence). Trimming stripped 5 bases from V and 10 bases from J, with 14 bases between.

In its sample, this clone was seen once. The V gene is TRBV3-1 (or the pseudogene TRBV3-2), the J gene TRBJ2-5, with TRBD2 matching 13 bases. The CDR3 extends over 17 amino acids. V lost 0 bases, J lost 2 bases, and 3 bases stayed unmatched. From germline, CDR1 is LGHDT and CDR2 YNNKEL (reference sequence). The CDR3 loop reads CASSQELAGGPQETQYF. DNA for the CDR3: TGTGCCAGCAGCCAAGAACTAGCGGGAGGGCCGCAAGAGACCCAGTACTTC.

J is TRBJ1-2 and V is TRBV19; D remains unclear. Per the germline V gene, CDR1 is LNHDA and CDR2 is SQIVND (reference sequence). The V and J ends lost 5 bases and 4 bases respectively, with 20 bases between them. The CDR3 sequence is 16 residues long. The CDR3 protein is CASSAQRARGGYGYTF. For the CDR3, the DNA is TGTGCCAGTAGTGCCCAGAGGGCCAGAGGAGGCTATGGCTACACCTTC.

The genes are TRBV4-1 and TRBJ2-3; 8 bases fit TRBD2. The junction had 9 bases not matched to a gene; V was cut back by 6 bases and J by 1 base. The CDR3 runs to 16 residues. Germline V gives CDR1 MGHRA, CDR2 YSYEKL. CDR3 residues: CASSLKWGLGTDTQYF. The CDR3 region has the DNA TGCGCCAGCAGTCTCAAATGGGGACTAGGCACAGATACGCAGTATTTT.

The chain carries TRBV4-1 and TRBJ2-1; TRBD1 aligns across 7 bases. This CDR3 comprises 15 residues. V lost 4 bases and J lost 16; bases outside the gene matches: 19. The germline CDR1 and CDR2 sequences are MGHRA and YSYEKL. CDR3 bases: TGCGCCAGCAGCCCCCCTACTACAGGGGTTCGGGGTAGTTTCTTC. Its translation: CASSPPTTGVRGSFF.

The rearrangement joins TRBV28 to TRBJ1-1, with D tentatively TRBD1 (5 bases). CDR1 MDHEN and CDR2 SYDVKM come from the germline V gene. There are 12 residues in the CDR3. The ends were cut back, 4 bases at V and 5 bases at J, with 8 bases in the middle. The chain's CDR3 is CASSSRGTEAFF. CDR3 sequence (DNA): TGTGCCAGCAGTTCGAGGGGTACTGAAGCTTTCTTT.

The chain combines TRBV6-1 with TRBJ2-1; 11 bases are shared with TRBD1. Unmatched junction bases numbered 8, after V lost 2 bases and J lost 8 bases. Germline V lookup: CDR1 MNHNS, CDR2 SASEGT. CDR3 length equals 16 residues. CDR3 protein: CASSETAGQGAHEQFF. CDR3 DNA: TGTGCCAGCAGTGAAACTGCCGGACAGGGGGCCCATGAGCAGTTCTTC.

The chain is built from TRBV2 and TRBJ2-7; no firm D call. Trimming took 3 bases from V and 3 from J, leaving 6 bases between them. Germline CDR1 SNHLY, CDR2 FYNNEI. The CDR3 length is 12 residues. The CDR3: CASSDLGYEQYF. The DNA of the CDR3 is TGTGCCAGCAGTGATCTGGGCTACGAGCAGTACTTC.